This T cell receptor (beta chain) was sequenced in a study of post-analysis software for immune sequencing data. Study findings and constraints: About 5 TRBV segments (TRBV5-6, TRBV5-1 and TRBV20-1 among them) occurred more frequently in patients than in controls.

With regard to this clonotype: Its target is unknown. A much larger clone lies one base from this, so it may be a read error.

The germline CDR1 and CDR2 sequences are SQVTM and ANQGSEA. V shed 6 bases and J shed 9 bases, with 12 bases lying between them. There are 11 residues in the CDR3. Presence of unique molecular identifiers characterized the TCR beta cDNA libraries. TCRdb re-derived calls from the PCR reads in MiXCR, one entry per CDR3 protein. The data contain a few hundred thousand distinct CDR3 sequences, 35% to 45% of them singletons. This clonotype was sampled from a girl under 18 with multiple sclerosis. This rearrangement joins TRBV29-1 to TRBJ2-1, with D perhaps TRBD2 (5 bases). The sample taken for sequencing was blood. In nucleotides, the CDR3 is TGCAGCGTCTTCGAAGGAGGTGAGCAGTTCTTC. It codes for CSVFEGGEQFF.